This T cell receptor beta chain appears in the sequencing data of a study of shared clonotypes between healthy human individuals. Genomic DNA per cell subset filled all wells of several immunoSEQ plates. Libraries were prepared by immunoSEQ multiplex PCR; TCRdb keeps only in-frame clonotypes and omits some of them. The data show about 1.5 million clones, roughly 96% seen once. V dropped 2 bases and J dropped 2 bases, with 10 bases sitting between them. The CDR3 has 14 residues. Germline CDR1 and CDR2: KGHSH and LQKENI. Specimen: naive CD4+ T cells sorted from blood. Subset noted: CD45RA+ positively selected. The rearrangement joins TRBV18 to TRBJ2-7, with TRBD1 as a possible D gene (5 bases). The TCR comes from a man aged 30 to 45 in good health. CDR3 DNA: TGTGCCAGCTCACCAGGGGCAGTAGCCTACGAGCAGTACTTC. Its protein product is CASSPGAVAYEQYF.